These 20 T cell receptor beta chains share one sample of origin, sequenced in a study of shared clonotypes between healthy human individuals. Clones were sequenced by immunoSEQ multiplex PCR, and TCRdb holds only the in-frame ones, with some missing. The sample has about 980,000 clones, over 75% seen once. Source material: memory CD4+ T cells sorted from blood. Subset described: CD45RA-negative fraction. The receptors derive from a man younger than 30 in good health.

The chain couples TRBV19 to TRBJ1-1, with D unclear. V lost 3 bases and J lost 5, with 10 bases in between. CDR3 length: 13 residues. From germline, CDR1 is LNHDA and CDR2 SQIVND (reference sequence). The CDR3 sequence is CASSIPPVTEAFF. The CDR3 bases are TGTGCCAGTAGTATCCCCCCGGTTACTGAAGCTTTCTTT.

The genes are TRBV4-1 and TRBJ2-1; D is perhaps TRBD2 (6 bases). This CDR3 region has 15 residues. Trimming removed 1 base at V and 0 bases at J, with 7 bases between. Germline V CDR1 and CDR2: MGHRA, YSYEKL. CDR3 region: CASSQGGVSYNEQFF. The CDR3 bases are TGCGCCAGCAGCCAAGGCGGGGTCTCCTACAATGAGCAGTTCTTC.

The chain is built from TRBV5-6 and TRBJ1-2, with a tentative D call TRBD1 (5 bases). Germline assignment: CDR1 SGHDT and CDR2 YYEEEE. This CDR3 has 12 amino acids. V dropped 0 bases and J dropped 9 bases, with 9 bases sitting between them. The DNA for the CDR3 is TGTGCCAGCAGCTTGGTTCAGGGTAGCTACACCTTC. Its translation: CASSLVQGSYTF.

This rearrangement joins TRBV5-4 to TRBJ2-5; possible D gene TRBD1, 6 bases. The CDR3 is made up of 14 amino acids. V was cut by 4 bases and J by 1 base, with 11 bases left in between. The germline CDR1 and CDR2 sequences are SGHNT and YYREEE (reference sequence). CDR3 in amino acids: CASSRGQIQETQYF. Written as DNA, the CDR3 is TGTGCCAGCAGCAGAGGACAGATCCAAGAGACCCAGTACTTC.

The sample holds one count of this clone. The rearrangement uses TRBV28 and TRBJ1-5, with D uncertain. The germline V gene encodes CDR1 MDHEN and CDR2 SYDVKM. This CDR3 spans 14 amino acids. V was clipped by 4 bases and J by 5 bases, with 12 bases between them. As DNA, the CDR3 is TGTGCCAGCAGTTCCTCTGGAGGGTATCAGCCCCAGCATTTT. Its translation is CASSSSGGYQPQHF.

The rearrangement uses TRBV6-6 and TRBJ2-2; TRBD2 matches 12 bases. Germline trimming cut 8 bases from V and 7 bases from J; bases unmatched to any gene: 5. CDR3 length: 14 amino acids. In germline, CDR1 is MNHNY, CDR2 SVGAGI (reference sequence). CDR3 bases: TGTGCCAGCCGTCGACTAGCGGGAGTCGGGGAGCTGTTTTTT. This gives the protein CASRRLAGVGELFF.

This clone occurred a few times. The V and J genes are TRBV2 and TRBJ2-7; 8 positions agree with TRBD1. With V trimmed by 1 base and J by 3 bases, 5 bases remained unmatched. The CDR3 totals 15 residues. The germline V gene encodes CDR1 SNHLY and CDR2 FYNNEI. CDR3 sequence: CASSEGQGLYYEQYF. DNA for the CDR3: TGTGCCAGCAGTGAAGGACAGGGGCTATACTACGAGCAGTACTTC.

The chain combines TRBV7-2 with TRBJ1-2; no firm D call. CDR1 and CDR2 (germline): SGHTA, FQGNSA. The CDR3 contains 11 residues. V was pared by 2 bases and J by 8 bases, with 6 bases between. The CDR3 nucleotides read TGTGCCAGCAGCTTATTGGAGGGCTACACCTTC. Translating gives CASSLLEGYTF.

The V call is TRBV9, the J call TRBJ2-3; D may correspond to TRBD1 or TRBD2 (5 bases each). The CDR3 is made up of 15 amino acids. Trimming pared 2 bases from V and 4 bases from J, leaving 14 bases between. Germline CDR1 is SGDLS and CDR2 is YYNGEE. Here the CDR3 DNA reads TGTGCCAGCAGCGTTTCTGAGGGGAGCCCAGATACGCAGTATTTT. Protein: CASSVSEGSPDTQYF.

This clone showed up many times. The rearrangement joins TRBV6-5 to TRBJ1-5; D unclear. This CDR3 spans 14 amino acids. The germline V and J ends were trimmed by 6 bases and 7 bases, with 16 bases remaining between them. The germline V gene has CDR1 MNHEY and CDR2 SVGAGI. The DNA for the CDR3 is TGTGCCAGCAGCTCCGGGCTTACCCTCCAGCCCCAGCATTTT. It encodes CASSSGLTLQPQHF.

This rearrangement joins TRBV7-9 to TRBJ2-6, with TRBD1 matching over 10 bases. CDR1 is SEHNR, CDR2 FQNEAQ, per germline (reference sequence). The CDR3 loop spans 16 amino acids. The trim removed 5 bases at V and 8 bases at J, leaving 9 bases unmatched. The CDR3 sequence: CASSQARTGGTNVLTF. In nucleotides, the CDR3 is TGTGCCAGCAGCCAAGCCCGGACAGGGGGGACCAACGTCCTGACTTTC.

This clone turned up a few times. This chain links TRBV9 with TRBJ2-1; 9 nucleotides line up with TRBD2. The CDR3 runs 16 residues. Per the germline V gene, CDR1 is SGDLS and CDR2 is YYNGEE. Trimming removed 6 bases from V and 9 bases from J; junction bases left unmatched: 16. The CDR3, as DNA: TGTGCCAGCACCCTCCTTGGTAGCGGGAGTTATAGTGAGCAGTTCTTC. It specifies CASTLLGSGSYSEQFF.

This chain connects TRBV10-1 to TRBJ2-4; D gene ambiguous. Germline CDR1 reads WNHNN; CDR2 reads SYGVQD (reference sequence). This CDR3 comprises 15 residues. The V and J ends lost 0 bases and 1 base respectively, with 7 bases between them. The chain's CDR3 is CASSESVGAKNIQYF. The CDR3 coding sequence is TGCGCCAGCAGTGAGTCGGTGGGGGCCAAAAACATTCAGTACTTC.

This clone was observed a handful of times. The genes are TRBV5-6 and TRBJ2-3; 12 positions match TRBD1. Losses at the gene ends were 7 bases for V and 9 bases for J; bases not matched to a gene: 9. CDR1 and CDR2 from the germline V gene are SGHDT and YYEEEE. The CDR3 loop spans 14 amino acids. DNA for the CDR3: TGTGCCAGCGCTGGGACAGGGGGCTGGGGCACGCAGTATTTT. Translating gives CASAGTGGWGTQYF.

This clone was seen only once. The CDR3 region has the DNA TGTGCCAGCAGCTCTGGACAGGGGGCCGGAATTGAAGCTTTCTTT. Translated, it gives CASSSGQGAGIEAFF. The chain carries TRBV7-2 and TRBJ1-1, with 11 bases matching TRBD1. Germline V lookup: CDR1 SGHTA, CDR2 FQGNSA. Trimming cost V 4 bases and J 7 bases; bases outside gene matches: 8. The CDR3 totals 15 residues.

V and J are TRBV9 and TRBJ1-1; unclear D gene. The V gene lost 0 bases and the J gene lost 0 bases, with 9 bases spanning the gap. Germline V lookup: CDR1 SGDLS, CDR2 YYNGEE. There are 15 residues in the CDR3. CDR3 protein: CASSVDERVNTEAFF. The CDR3 nucleotides read TGTGCCAGCAGCGTAGATGAGAGAGTGAACACTGAAGCTTTCTTT.

There are many counts of this clone. Other DNA sequences of this sample code for an identical CDR3. The chain links TRBV15 to TRBJ1-1; 7 nucleotides agree with TRBD1. The V gene's germline CDR1 is LNHNV and CDR2 YYDKDF (reference sequence). This CDR3 has 15 amino acids. V was pared by 1 base and J by 3 bases, with 5 bases of the junction left unmatched. The CDR3 DNA sequence: TGTGCCACCAGCAGAGGCGGCCAGGGGGACACTGAAGCTTTCTTT. Its translation is CATSRGGQGDTEAFF.

This chain links TRBV10-3 with TRBJ2-7, with a tentative D call TRBD1 (5 bases). This CDR3 region has 11 residues. Germline V gene lookup returns CDR1 ENHRY and CDR2 SYGVKD. Trimming took 4 bases from V and 4 from J, leaving 5 bases between them. The CDR3 bases are TGTGCCATCAGTGGACAGTACGAGCAGTACTTC. Its translation: CAISGQYEQYF.

Points on this clone: The junction differs from germline at one of its ends, possibly a read error. The chain recombines TRBV11-2 with TRBJ1-2; unclear D gene. The germline V gene encodes CDR1 SGHAT and CDR2 FQNNGV. This CDR3 is built from 12 residues. CDR3 protein: CVSSHINYGYTF. The DNA of the CDR3 is TGTGTCAGCAGCCACATTAACTATGGCTACACCTTC.

This chain uses TRBV4-1 with TRBJ2-1; no definite D call. This CDR3 spans 19 amino acids. The V end was cut by 0 bases, the J end by 0 bases, with 18 bases between. From germline, CDR1 is MGHRA and CDR2 YSYEKL. CDR3 in amino acids: CASSQDSSGRVSSYNEQFF. The CDR3 nucleotides are TGCGCCAGCAGCCAAGATAGTTCGGGTAGGGTCAGCTCCTACAATGAGCAGTTCTTC.